The 9 T cell receptor beta chains given below trace back to one sample, sequenced in a study of blood T cell repertoires in COVID-19. TCRdb keeps only in-frame clones here, not all; method: immunoSEQ multiplex PCR. The repertoire holds more than 65,000 clones, with around 83% as singletons. The sample consisted of peripheral blood. The receptors derive from a man younger than 40 with COVID-19, enrolled during active disease.

The chain carries TRBV6-5 and TRBJ1-2, with TRBD1 matching 7 bases. CDR1 and CDR2 (germline): MNHEY, SVGAGI. The V segment lost 0 bases and the J segment 4 bases; nucleotides outside the gene matches: 5. There are 15 residues in the CDR3. This chain's CDR3 is CASSYSDAGGYGYTF. The DNA of the CDR3 is TGTGCCAGCAGTTACTCTGATGCAGGGGGCTATGGCTACACCTTC.

This rearrangement joins TRBV4-3 to TRBJ2-3; the D gene is possibly TRBD1 (6 bases). The CDR3 length is 14 residues. V lost 4 bases to trimming and J lost 5 bases, with 13 bases between them. Germline values: CDR1 LGHNA, CDR2 YSLEER. The CDR3 sequence: CASSPDGQRDTQYF. In DNA form, the CDR3 reads TGCGCCAGCAGCCCCGACGGACAGAGAGATACGCAGTATTTT.

As for this clone: This sample includes further DNA sequences coding for the same CDR3. The chain has TRBV11-3 and TRBJ2-5; TRBD1 matches at 7 bases. Germline V gives CDR1 SGHNT, CDR2 YENEEA. The CDR3 has 13 amino acids. Germline trimming cut 5 bases from V and 3 bases from J; bases unmatched to any gene: 3. CDR3 amino acids: CASSLTGKETQYF. As DNA, the CDR3 is TGTGCCAGCAGCCTGACAGGGAAAGAGACCCAGTACTTC.

The CDR3 sequence: CASKRDRLNTEAFF. The CDR3 DNA is TGTGCCAGCAAACGGGACAGGTTGAACACTGAAGCTTTCTTT. The rearrangement uses TRBV28 and TRBJ1-1, with TRBD1 identical over 8 bases. The CDR3 extends over 14 amino acids. Trimming cost V 7 bases and J 0 bases; bases outside gene matches: 4. The germline gives CDR1 MDHEN, CDR2 SYDVKM.

This chain links TRBV19 with TRBJ2-4; 7 positions match TRBD1. Trimming at V came to 10 bases and at J to 4 bases, leaving 7 bases not matched to a gene. Germline assignment: CDR1 LNHDA and CDR2 SQIVND (reference sequence). CDR3 length equals 13 residues. The CDR3 sequence: CATGTDPKNIQYF. In DNA, the CDR3 is TGTGCCACCGGGACAGACCCTAAAAACATTCAGTACTTC.

The chain couples TRBV4-3 to TRBJ2-2, with TRBD1 matching over 7 bases. Germline V gene data show CDR1 as LGHNA and CDR2 as YSLEER. CDR3 length: 16 residues. The trim removed 1 base at V and 3 bases at J, leaving 5 bases unmatched. CDR3 region: CASSQADRVDTGELFF. As DNA, the CDR3 is TGCGCCAGCAGCCAAGCCGACAGGGTCGACACCGGGGAGCTGTTTTTT.

The V gene is TRBV7-9, the J gene TRBJ2-1, with TRBD2 identical over 13 bases. After removal of 7 bases from V and 7 bases from J, the junction contained 7 bases not matched to a gene. The CDR3 is 15 residues long. Germline V gene lookup returns CDR1 SEHNR and CDR2 FQNEAQ (reference sequence). CDR3 sequence reads: CASKLGTSGINEQFF. The CDR3 coding sequence is TGTGCCAGCAAACTCGGGACTAGCGGGATTAATGAGCAGTTCTTC. The variable domain in full, with the rest retrieved from reference TRBV7-9 and TRBJ2-1, is DTGVSQNPRHKITKRGQNVTFRCDPISEHNRLYWYRQTLGQGPEFLTYFQNEAQLEKSRLLSDRFSAERPKGSFSTLEIQRTEQGDSAMYLCASKLGTSGINEQFFGPGTRLTVL.

J is TRBJ2-7 and V is TRBV23-1; tentatively, D is TRBD1 (6 bases). TRBV23-1 is reported as an ORF; its role is uncertain. This CDR3 has 15 residues. Trimming took 1 base from V and 6 from J, leaving 16 bases between them. The CDR3 DNA reads TGCGCCAGCAGTCAATGTAACAGGGTGATCGCCGAGCAGTACTTC. Translated: CASSQCNRVIAEQYF.

The gene calls are TRBV5-8 and TRBJ2-6, with a tentative D call TRBD2 (7 bases). The germline V and J ends were trimmed by 4 bases and 4 bases, with 15 bases remaining between them. CDR3 length: 16 amino acids. CDR1 is SGHTS, CDR2 YDEGEE, per germline. The CDR3 loop is CASSQHGGRGANVLTF. DNA of the CDR3: TGTGCCAGCAGCCAGCACGGGGGGCGAGGGGCCAACGTCCTGACTTTC.